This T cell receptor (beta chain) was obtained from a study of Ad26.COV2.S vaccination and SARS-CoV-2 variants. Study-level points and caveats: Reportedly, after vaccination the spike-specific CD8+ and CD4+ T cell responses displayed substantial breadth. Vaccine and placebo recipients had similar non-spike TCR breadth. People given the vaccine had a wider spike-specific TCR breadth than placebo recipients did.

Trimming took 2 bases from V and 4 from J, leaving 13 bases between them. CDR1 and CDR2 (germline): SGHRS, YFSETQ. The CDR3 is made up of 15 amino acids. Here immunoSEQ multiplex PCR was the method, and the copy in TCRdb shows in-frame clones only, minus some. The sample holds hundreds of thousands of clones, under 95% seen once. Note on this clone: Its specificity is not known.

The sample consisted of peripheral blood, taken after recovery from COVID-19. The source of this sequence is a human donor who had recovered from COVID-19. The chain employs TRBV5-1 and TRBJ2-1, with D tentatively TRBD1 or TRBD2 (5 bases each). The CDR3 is CASSFDGADYNEQFF. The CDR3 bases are TGCGCCAGCAGCTTCGACGGGGCGGATTACAATGAGCAGTTCTTC.